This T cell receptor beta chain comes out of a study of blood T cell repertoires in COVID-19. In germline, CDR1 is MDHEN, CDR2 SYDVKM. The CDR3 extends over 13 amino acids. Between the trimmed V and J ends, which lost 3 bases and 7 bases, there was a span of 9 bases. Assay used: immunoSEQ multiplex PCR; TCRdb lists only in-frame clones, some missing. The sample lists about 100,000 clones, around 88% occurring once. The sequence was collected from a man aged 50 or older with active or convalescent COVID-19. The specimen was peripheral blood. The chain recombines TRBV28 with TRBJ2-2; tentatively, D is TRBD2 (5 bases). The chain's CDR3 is CASSLYRGGELFF. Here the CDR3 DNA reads TGTGCCAGCAGTTTGTACCGGGGCGGGGAGCTGTTTTTT.